Sequencing of this T cell receptor (beta chain) was carried out in a study of Graves' ophthalmopathy and Graves' hyperthyroidism. RNA transcripts were the source from which TCR beta CDR3 regions were amplified. First-round RT-PCR relied on HTBI primers, and a second-round multiplex PCR came next. One entry per CDR3 protein, called by TCRdb with MiXCR from the multiplex PCR reads. In the table there are approximately 540,000 distinct CDR3 sequences, under 45% of which are singletons. CDR1 is LGHNT and CDR2 is FRNRAP in the germline V gene. Termini included, the CDR3 measures 12 amino acids. Regarding this clonotype: The antigen is undetermined. No conserved phenylalanine or tryptophan ends this CDR3, so it is likely a read error. No DNA is shown, since the ends of the CDR3 on it are uncertain; the CDR3 is the one TCRdb lists.

Study-level points and caveats: Forecasting of ophthalmopathy progression by the model achieved almost 71% sensitivity and around 72% specificity.

The specimen sequenced was peripheral blood or thyroid tissue (not recorded which). The chain employs TRBV12-5 and TRBJ2-7; the table's TRBD2 call for D was not verified on the DNA. The TCR sequence derives from an adult man with Graves' hyperthyroidism. CDR3 protein: CASGSRLLGLAG.